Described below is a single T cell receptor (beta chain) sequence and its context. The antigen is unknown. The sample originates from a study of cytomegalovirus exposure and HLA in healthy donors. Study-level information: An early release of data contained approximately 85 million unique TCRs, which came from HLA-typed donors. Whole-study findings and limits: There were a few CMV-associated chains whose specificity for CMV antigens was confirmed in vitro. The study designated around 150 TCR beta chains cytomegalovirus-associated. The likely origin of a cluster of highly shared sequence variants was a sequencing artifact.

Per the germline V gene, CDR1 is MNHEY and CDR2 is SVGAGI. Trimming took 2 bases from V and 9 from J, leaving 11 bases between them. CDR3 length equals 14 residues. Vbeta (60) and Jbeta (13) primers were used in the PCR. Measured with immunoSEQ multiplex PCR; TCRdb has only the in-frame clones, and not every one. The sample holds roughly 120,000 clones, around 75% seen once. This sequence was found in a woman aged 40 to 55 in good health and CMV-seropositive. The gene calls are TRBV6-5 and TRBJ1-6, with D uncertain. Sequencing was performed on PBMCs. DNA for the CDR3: TGTGCCAGCAGTTACGAGACTCCCGCTTCACCCCTCCACTTT. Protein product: CASSYETPASPLHF.